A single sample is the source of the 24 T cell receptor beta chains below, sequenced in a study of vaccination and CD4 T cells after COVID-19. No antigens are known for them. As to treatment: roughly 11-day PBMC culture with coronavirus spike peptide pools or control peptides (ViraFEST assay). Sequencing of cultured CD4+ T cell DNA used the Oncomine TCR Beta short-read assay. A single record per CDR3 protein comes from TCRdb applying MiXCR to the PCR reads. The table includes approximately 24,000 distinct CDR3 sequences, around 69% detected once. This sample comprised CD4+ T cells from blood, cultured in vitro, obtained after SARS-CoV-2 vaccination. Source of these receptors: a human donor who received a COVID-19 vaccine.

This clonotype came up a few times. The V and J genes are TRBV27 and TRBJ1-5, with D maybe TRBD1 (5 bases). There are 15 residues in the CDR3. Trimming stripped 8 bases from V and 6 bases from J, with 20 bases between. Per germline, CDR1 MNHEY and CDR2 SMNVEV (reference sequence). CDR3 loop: CASAYSPLGGQPQHF. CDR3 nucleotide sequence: TGTGCCAGCGCATACTCGCCTCTCGGGGGTCAGCCCCAGCATTTT.

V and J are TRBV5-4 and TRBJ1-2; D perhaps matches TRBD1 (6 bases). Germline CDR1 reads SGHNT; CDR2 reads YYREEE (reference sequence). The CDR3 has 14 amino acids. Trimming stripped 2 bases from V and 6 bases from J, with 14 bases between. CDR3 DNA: TGTGCCAGCAGCTTCCCCCGGACAGACCATGGCTACACCTTC. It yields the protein CASSFPRTDHGYTF. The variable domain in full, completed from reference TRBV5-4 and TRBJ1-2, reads ETGVTQSPTHLIKTRGQQVTLRCSSQSGHNTVSWYQQALGQGPQFIFQYYREEENGRGNFPPRFSGLQFPNYSSELNVNALELDDSALYLCASSFPRTDHGYTFGSGTRLTVV.

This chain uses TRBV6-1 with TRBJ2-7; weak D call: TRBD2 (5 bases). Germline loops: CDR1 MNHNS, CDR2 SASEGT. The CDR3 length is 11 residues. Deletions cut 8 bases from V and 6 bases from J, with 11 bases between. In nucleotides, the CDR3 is TGTGCCAGCCGGGGTGGGTCCGAGCAGTACTTC. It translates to CASRGGSEQYF.

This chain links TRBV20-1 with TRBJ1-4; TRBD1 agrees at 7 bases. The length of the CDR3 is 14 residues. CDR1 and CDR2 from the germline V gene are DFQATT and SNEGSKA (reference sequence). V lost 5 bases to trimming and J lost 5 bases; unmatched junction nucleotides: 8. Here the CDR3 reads CSARRQGGNEKLFF. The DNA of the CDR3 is TGCAGTGCTCGCCGACAGGGAGGGAATGAAAAACTGTTTTTT.

CDR3 sequence reads: CSARGRDYGKPKQYF. CDR3 nucleotides: TGCAGTGCTAGAGGCCGGGACTATGGCAAACCTAAGCAGTACTTC. This chain links TRBV20-1 with TRBJ2-7; 7 positions agree with TRBD2. Germline V gene sequence: CDR1 DFQATT, CDR2 SNEGSKA (reference sequence). V trimming: 1 base; J trimming: 8 bases; junction bases outside the gene matches: 14. This CDR3 spans 15 amino acids.

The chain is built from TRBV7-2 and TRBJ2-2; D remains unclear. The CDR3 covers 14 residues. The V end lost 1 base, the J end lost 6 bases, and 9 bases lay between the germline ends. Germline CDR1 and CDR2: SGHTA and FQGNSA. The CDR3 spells CASSLGSSAGELFF. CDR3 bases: TGTGCCAGCAGCTTAGGGAGTTCGGCCGGGGAGCTGTTTTTT.

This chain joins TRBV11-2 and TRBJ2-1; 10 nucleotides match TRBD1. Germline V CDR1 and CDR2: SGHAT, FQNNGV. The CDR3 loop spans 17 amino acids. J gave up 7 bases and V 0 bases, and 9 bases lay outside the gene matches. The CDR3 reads CASSLDQETGGWNEQFF. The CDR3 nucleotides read TGTGCCAGCAGCTTAGATCAGGAGACAGGGGGCTGGAATGAGCAGTTCTTC.

The CDR3 reads CASSPRTGDPYNEQFF. The CDR3 DNA sequence: TGTGCCAGCAGTCCCCGCACAGGGGACCCCTACAATGAGCAGTTCTTC. This chain links TRBV27 with TRBJ2-1, with 7 bases lining up with TRBD1. This CDR3 region has 16 residues. The trim removed 5 bases at V and 2 bases at J, leaving 9 bases unmatched. Germline CDR1 and CDR2: MNHEY and SMNVEV (reference sequence).

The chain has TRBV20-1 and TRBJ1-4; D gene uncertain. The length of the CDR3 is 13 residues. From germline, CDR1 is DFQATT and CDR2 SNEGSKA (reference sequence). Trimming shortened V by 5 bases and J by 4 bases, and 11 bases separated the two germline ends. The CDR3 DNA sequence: TGCAGTGCTTCCGACGAAGATAATGAAAAACTGTTTTTT. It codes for CSASDEDNEKLFF.

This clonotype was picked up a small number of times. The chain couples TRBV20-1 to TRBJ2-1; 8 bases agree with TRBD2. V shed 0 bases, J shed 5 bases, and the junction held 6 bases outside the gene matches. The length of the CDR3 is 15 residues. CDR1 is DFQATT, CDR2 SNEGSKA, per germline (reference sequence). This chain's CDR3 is CSARDLTSGHNEQFF. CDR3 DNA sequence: TGCAGTGCTAGAGATCTTACTAGCGGTCACAATGAGCAGTTCTTC.

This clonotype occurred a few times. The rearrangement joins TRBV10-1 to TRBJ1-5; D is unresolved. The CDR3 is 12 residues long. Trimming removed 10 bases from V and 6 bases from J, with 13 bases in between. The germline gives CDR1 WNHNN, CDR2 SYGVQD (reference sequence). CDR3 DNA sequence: TGCGCCACGAGGGAGGGCGGTCAGCCCCAGCATTTT. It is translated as CATREGGQPQHF.

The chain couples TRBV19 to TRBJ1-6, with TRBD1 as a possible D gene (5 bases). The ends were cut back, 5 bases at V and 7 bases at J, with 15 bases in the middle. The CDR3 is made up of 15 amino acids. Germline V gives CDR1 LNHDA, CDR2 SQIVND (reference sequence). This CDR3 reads CASSGEGVWNSPLHF. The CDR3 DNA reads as TGTGCCAGTAGTGGGGAAGGGGTGTGGAATTCACCCCTCCACTTT. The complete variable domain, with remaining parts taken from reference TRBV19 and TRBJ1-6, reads DGGITQSPKYLFRKEGQNVTLSCEQNLNHDAMYWYRQDPGQGLRLIYYSQIVNDFQKGDIAEGYSVSREKKESFPLTVTSAQKNPTAFYLCASSGEGVWNSPLHFGNGTRLTVT.

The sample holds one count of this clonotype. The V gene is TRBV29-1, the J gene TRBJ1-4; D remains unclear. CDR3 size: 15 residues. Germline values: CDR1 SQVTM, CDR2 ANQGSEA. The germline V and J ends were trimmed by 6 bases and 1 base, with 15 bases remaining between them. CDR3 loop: CSVRGGKGTNEKLFF. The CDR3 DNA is TGCAGCGTACGTGGTGGGAAAGGAACTAATGAAAAACTGTTTTTT.

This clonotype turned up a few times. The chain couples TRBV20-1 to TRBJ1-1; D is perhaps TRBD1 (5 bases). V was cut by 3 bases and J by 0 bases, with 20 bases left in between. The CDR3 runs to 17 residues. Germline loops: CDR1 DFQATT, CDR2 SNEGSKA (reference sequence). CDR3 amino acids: CSASLGRGWSMNTEAFF. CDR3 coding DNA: TGCAGTGCTAGTCTCGGACGGGGCTGGTCCATGAACACTGAAGCTTTCTTT.

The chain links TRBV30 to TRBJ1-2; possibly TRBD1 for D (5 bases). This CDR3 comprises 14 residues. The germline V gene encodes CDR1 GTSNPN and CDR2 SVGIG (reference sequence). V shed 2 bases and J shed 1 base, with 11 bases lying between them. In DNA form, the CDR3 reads TGTGCCTGGAGTCCCGACAGCCTTAACTATGGCTACACCTTC. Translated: CAWSPDSLNYGYTF.

CDR3: CASSVQGRAGNTIYF. The DNA for the CDR3 is TGTGCCAGCAGCGTACAGGGCCGGGCTGGAAACACCATATATTTT. The chain links TRBV9 to TRBJ1-3; possibly TRBD1 for D (5 bases). Trimming took 1 base from V and 2 from J, leaving 10 bases between them. In germline, CDR1 is SGDLS, CDR2 YYNGEE. CDR3 length: 15 residues.

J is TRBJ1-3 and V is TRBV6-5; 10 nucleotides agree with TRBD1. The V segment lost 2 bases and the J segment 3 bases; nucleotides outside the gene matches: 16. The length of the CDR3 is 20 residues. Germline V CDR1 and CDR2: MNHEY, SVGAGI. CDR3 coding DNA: TGTGCCAGCAGTTACGTGAGACAGGGGGCAATCGTTACGGGTGGAAACACCATATATTTT. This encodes CASSYVRQGAIVTGGNTIYF.

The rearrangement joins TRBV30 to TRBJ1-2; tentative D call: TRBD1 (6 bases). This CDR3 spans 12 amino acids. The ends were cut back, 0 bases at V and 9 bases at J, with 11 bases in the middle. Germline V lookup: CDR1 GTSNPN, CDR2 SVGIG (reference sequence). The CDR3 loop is CAWSVQWDSYTF. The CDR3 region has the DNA TGTGCCTGGAGTGTACAGTGGGACAGCTACACCTTC.

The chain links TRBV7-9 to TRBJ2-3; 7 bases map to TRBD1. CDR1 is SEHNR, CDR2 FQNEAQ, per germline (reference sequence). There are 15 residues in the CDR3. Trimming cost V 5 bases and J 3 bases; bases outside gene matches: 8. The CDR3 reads CASSRQGWATDTQYF. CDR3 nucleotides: TGTGCCAGCAGCCGACAGGGCTGGGCTACAGATACGCAGTATTTT.

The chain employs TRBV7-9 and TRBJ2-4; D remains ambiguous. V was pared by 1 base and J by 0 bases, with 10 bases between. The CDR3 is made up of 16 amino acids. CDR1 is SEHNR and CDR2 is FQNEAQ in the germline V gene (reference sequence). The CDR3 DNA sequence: TGTGCCAGCAGCTTAGGGGCAGGTCTAGCCAAAAACATTCAGTACTTC. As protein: CASSLGAGLAKNIQYF. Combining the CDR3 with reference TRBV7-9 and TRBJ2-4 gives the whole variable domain DTGVSQNPRHKITKRGQNVTFRCDPISEHNRLYWYRQTLGQGPEFLTYFQNEAQLEKSRLLSDRFSAERPKGSFSTLEIQRTEQGDSAMYLCASSLGAGLAKNIQYFGAGTRLSVL.

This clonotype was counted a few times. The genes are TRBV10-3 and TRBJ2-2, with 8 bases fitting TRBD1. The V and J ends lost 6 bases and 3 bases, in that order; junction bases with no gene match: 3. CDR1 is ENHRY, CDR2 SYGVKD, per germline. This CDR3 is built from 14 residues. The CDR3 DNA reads TGTGCCATCAGCAAACAGGGGGACACCGGGGAGCTGTTTTTT. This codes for CAISKQGDTGELFF.

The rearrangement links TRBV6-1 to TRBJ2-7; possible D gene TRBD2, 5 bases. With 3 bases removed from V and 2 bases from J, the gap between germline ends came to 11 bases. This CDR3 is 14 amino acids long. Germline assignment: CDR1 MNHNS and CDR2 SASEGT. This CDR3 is CASSDRPGTYEQYF. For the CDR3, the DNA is TGTGCCAGCAGTGATAGGCCGGGGACCTACGAGCAGTACTTC.

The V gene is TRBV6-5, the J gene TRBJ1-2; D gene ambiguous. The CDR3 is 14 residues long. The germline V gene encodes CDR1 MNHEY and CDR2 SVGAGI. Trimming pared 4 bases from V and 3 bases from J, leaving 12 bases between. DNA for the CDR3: TGTGCCAGCAGTTTGGACCCCGGGGACTATGGCTACACCTTC. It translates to CASSLDPGDYGYTF.

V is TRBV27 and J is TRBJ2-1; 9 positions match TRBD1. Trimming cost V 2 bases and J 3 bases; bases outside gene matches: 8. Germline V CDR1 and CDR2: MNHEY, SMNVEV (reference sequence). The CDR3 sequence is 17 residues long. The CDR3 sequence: CASSLMMGTGYYNEQFF. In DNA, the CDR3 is TGTGCCAGCAGTTTAATGATGGGGACAGGGTACTACAATGAGCAGTTCTTC.